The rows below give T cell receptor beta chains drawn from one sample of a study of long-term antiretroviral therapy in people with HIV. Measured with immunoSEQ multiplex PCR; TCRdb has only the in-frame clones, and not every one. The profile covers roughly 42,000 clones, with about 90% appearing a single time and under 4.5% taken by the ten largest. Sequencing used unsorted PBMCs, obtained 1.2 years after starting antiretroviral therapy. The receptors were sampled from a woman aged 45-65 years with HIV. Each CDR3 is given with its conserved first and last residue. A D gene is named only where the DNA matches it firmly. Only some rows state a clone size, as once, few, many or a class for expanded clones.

CDR3aa: CASSFTGYGYTF
CDR3nt: TGTGCCAGCAGCTTTACAGGGTATGGCTACACCTTC
abundance: NA
d_gene: NA
j_gene: TRBJ1-2
v_gene: TRBV5-5

CDR3aa: CASSYTRRGNSGNTIYF
CDR3nt: TGTGCCAGCAGTTACACCCGCCGGGGAAACTCTGGAAACACCATATATTTT
abundance: once
d_gene: NA
j_gene: TRBJ1-3
v_gene: TRBV6-4

CDR3aa: CATSSGTATFNEKLFF
CDR3nt: TGTGCCACCAGCAGCGGGACAGCGACTTTTAATGAAAAACTGTTTTTT
abundance: NA
d_gene: TRBD1
j_gene: TRBJ1-4
v_gene: TRBV15

CDR3aa: CASMYSPFTKNIQYF
CDR3nt: TGTGCCAGCATGTACAGTCCTTTTACCAAAAACATTCAGTACTTC
abundance: once
d_gene: NA
j_gene: TRBJ2-4
v_gene: TRBV2

CDR3aa: CASSYQNTEAFF
CDR3nt: TGTGCCAGCAGTTATCAGAACACTGAAGCTTTCTTT
abundance: few
d_gene: NA
j_gene: TRBJ1-1
v_gene: TRBV6-6

CDR3aa: CATQTGNYGYTF
CDR3nt: TGTGCCACCCAGACAGGGAACTATGGCTACACCTTC
abundance: NA
d_gene: TRBD1
j_gene: TRBJ1-2
v_gene: TRBV28

CDR3aa: CASSLEMRGGRNEQFF
CDR3nt: TGTGCTAGCAGCTTAGAAATGCGGGGGGGAAGGAATGAGCAGTTCTTC
abundance: NA
d_gene: TRBD2
j_gene: TRBJ2-1
v_gene: TRBV7-7

CDR3aa: CASSDRDPQSRSQETQYF
CDR3nt: TGTGCCAGCAGTGATAGGGACCCGCAGTCCAGGAGCCAAGAGACCCAGTACTTC
abundance: NA
d_gene: NA
j_gene: TRBJ2-5
v_gene: TRBV2

CDR3aa: CASSIGGLAGSYNEQFF
CDR3nt: TGTGCCAGTAGTATAGGGGGACTAGCGGGGTCCTACAATGAGCAGTTCTTC
abundance: NA
d_gene: TRBD2
j_gene: TRBJ2-1
v_gene: TRBV19

CDR3aa: CASSYVSGGGNNEQFF
CDR3nt: TGTGCCAGCAGTTACGTCAGTGGGGGGGGAAACAATGAGCAGTTCTTC
abundance: NA
d_gene: TRBD2
j_gene: TRBJ2-1
v_gene: TRBV6-6

CDR3aa: CASSLLAEYNEQFF
CDR3nt: TGTGCCAGCAGCCTGTTAGCGGAATACAATGAGCAGTTCTTC
abundance: NA
d_gene: NA
j_gene: TRBJ2-1
v_gene: TRBV13

CDR3aa: CASSQRGDSPLHF
CDR3nt: TGCGCCAGCAGCCAAAGGGGAGATTCACCCCTCCACTTT
abundance: NA
d_gene: NA
j_gene: TRBJ1-6
v_gene: TRBV4-3

CDR3aa: CASSLFPGGNQPQHF
CDR3nt: TGTGCCAGCAGCCTATTTCCAGGGGGCAATCAGCCCCAGCATTTT
abundance: NA
d_gene: NA
j_gene: TRBJ1-5
v_gene: TRBV27

CDR3aa: CASGGLADNEQFF
CDR3nt: TGTGCTAGTGGTGGACTAGCGGACAATGAGCAGTTCTTC
abundance: NA
d_gene: TRBD2
j_gene: TRBJ2-1
v_gene: TRBV12-5

CDR3aa: CASSGRQGVSTEAFF
CDR3nt: TGTGCCAGCAGTGGCCGACAGGGCGTCAGCACTGAAGCTTTCTTT
abundance: NA
d_gene: TRBD1
j_gene: TRBJ1-1
v_gene: TRBV6-1

CDR3aa: CASSRPGDSYEQYF
CDR3nt: TGCGCCAGCAGCCGACCAGGGGACTCCTACGAGCAGTACTTC
abundance: NA
d_gene: NA
j_gene: TRBJ2-7
v_gene: TRBV4-1

CDR3aa: CASSQGIAGGRALYEQYF
CDR3nt: TGTGCCAGCAGCCAAGGAATAGCGGGGGGGCGAGCTCTATACGAGCAGTACTTC
abundance: NA
d_gene: TRBD2
j_gene: TRBJ2-7
v_gene: TRBV4-2

CDR3aa: CASSPTQGKFPYEQYF
CDR3nt: TGTGCCAGCAGTCCGACCCAGGGGAAATTCCCCTACGAGCAGTACTTC
abundance: NA
d_gene: NA
j_gene: TRBJ2-7
v_gene: TRBV7-9

CDR3aa: CASRSRAGNYGYTF
CDR3nt: TGTGCCAGTAGAAGTCGTGCAGGCAACTATGGCTACACCTTC
abundance: NA
d_gene: NA
j_gene: TRBJ1-2
v_gene: TRBV19

CDR3aa: CASSPGQGGTDTQYF
CDR3nt: TGCGCCAGCAGCCCGGGACAGGGGGGCACAGATACGCAGTATTTT
abundance: NA
d_gene: TRBD1
j_gene: TRBJ2-3
v_gene: TRBV5-1

CDR3aa: CASRNLAGGLNEQFF
CDR3nt: TGCGCCAGCAGGAACCTAGCGGGGGGTCTAAATGAGCAGTTCTTC
abundance: NA
d_gene: TRBD2
j_gene: TRBJ2-1
v_gene: TRBV5-1

CDR3aa: CASSLSDIVNSPLHF
CDR3nt: TGTGCCAGCTCACTAAGTGACATAGTTAATTCACCCCTCCACTTT
abundance: few
d_gene: NA
j_gene: TRBJ1-6
v_gene: TRBV18

CDR3aa: CASSLDGTSNYGYTF
CDR3nt: TGTGCCAGCAGCCTGGACGGAACCTCTAACTATGGCTACACCTTC
abundance: NA
d_gene: NA
j_gene: TRBJ1-2
v_gene: TRBV4-2

CDR3aa: CASSFPYSYNEQFF
CDR3nt: TGCGCCAGCAGCTTCCCTTACTCCTACAATGAGCAGTTCTTC
abundance: NA
d_gene: NA
j_gene: TRBJ2-1
v_gene: TRBV5-1

CDR3aa: CAWSGGTSGGTDTQYF
CDR3nt: TGTGCCTGGAGTGGAGGGACTAGCGGGGGAACAGATACGCAGTATTTT
abundance: NA
d_gene: TRBD2
j_gene: TRBJ2-3
v_gene: TRBV30

CDR3aa: CASSQDRLGPHGREQYF
CDR3nt: TGTGCCAGCAGCCAAGATCGCCTGGGTCCGCACGGAAGGGAGCAGTACTTC
abundance: NA
d_gene: NA
j_gene: TRBJ2-7
v_gene: TRBV14

CDR3aa: CASSLNPAGVNTIYF
CDR3nt: TGTGCCAGCAGCTTAAATCCCGCAGGGGTAAACACCATATATTTT
abundance: NA
d_gene: NA
j_gene: TRBJ1-3
v_gene: TRBV7-8

CDR3aa: CASSSRGLAYEQYF
CDR3nt: TGTGCCAGCAGTTCCCGGGGTTTGGCCTACGAGCAGTACTTC
abundance: NA
d_gene: NA
j_gene: TRBJ2-7
v_gene: TRBV6-5

CDR3aa: CASSYSREFNEKLFF
CDR3nt: TGTGCCAGCAGTTACTCTCGGGAGTTTAATGAAAAACTGTTTTTT
abundance: once
d_gene: NA
j_gene: TRBJ1-4
v_gene: TRBV6-7

CDR3aa: CASSFGGLSYEQYF
CDR3nt: TGTGCCAGCAGCTTCGGGGGGCTCTCCTACGAGCAGTACTTC
abundance: NA
d_gene: NA
j_gene: TRBJ2-7
v_gene: TRBV7-9

CDR3aa: CASSLASPGAYNEQFF
CDR3nt: TGCGCCAGCAGCTTGGCGAGCCCAGGGGCCTACAATGAGCAGTTCTTC
abundance: NA
d_gene: NA
j_gene: TRBJ2-1
v_gene: TRBV5-1

CDR3aa: CASRGLGGWYNSPLHF
CDR3nt: TGTGCCAGCAGAGGCTTAGGGGGATGGTATAATTCACCCCTCCACTTT
abundance: few
d_gene: NA
j_gene: TRBJ1-6
v_gene: TRBV27

CDR3aa: CASSLWPENTGELFF
CDR3nt: TGCGCCAGCAGCTTGTGGCCAGAGAACACCGGGGAGCTGTTTTTT
abundance: NA
d_gene: NA
j_gene: TRBJ2-2
v_gene: TRBV5-1

CDR3aa: CASSPGPQSYEQYF
CDR3nt: TGTGCCAGCAGCCCCGGGCCACAGTCCTACGAGCAGTACTTC
abundance: once
d_gene: NA
j_gene: TRBJ2-7
v_gene: TRBV9

CDR3aa: CASSQGTSGLYEQYF
CDR3nt: TGCGCCAGCAGCCAAGGAACCAGCGGACTCTACGAGCAGTACTTC
abundance: NA
d_gene: NA
j_gene: TRBJ2-7
v_gene: TRBV4-3

CDR3aa: CASSSLYRAEAFF
CDR3nt: TGTGCCAGCAGCTCGTTATACAGGGCCGAAGCTTTCTTT
abundance: NA
d_gene: NA
j_gene: TRBJ1-1
v_gene: TRBV5-4

CDR3aa: CASSDLQGWTEAFF
CDR3nt: TGTGCCAGCAGTGATCTACAGGGTTGGACTGAAGCTTTCTTT
abundance: NA
d_gene: NA
j_gene: TRBJ1-1
v_gene: TRBV25-1

CDR3aa: CASSLASGGVWYEQFF
CDR3nt: TGTGCCAGCAGTTTAGCGAGCGGGGGGGTATGGTATGAGCAGTTCTTC
abundance: NA
d_gene: TRBD2
j_gene: TRBJ2-1
v_gene: TRBV27

CDR3aa: CAISESREYYGYTF
CDR3nt: TGTGCCATCAGTGAGTCCAGGGAATACTATGGCTACACCTTC
abundance: NA
d_gene: NA
j_gene: TRBJ1-2
v_gene: TRBV10-3

CDR3aa: CASRDVGSPFSNTEAFF
CDR3nt: TGTGCCAGCAGAGACGTGGGCTCCCCCTTTTCAAACACTGAAGCTTTCTTT
abundance: NA
d_gene: NA
j_gene: TRBJ1-1
v_gene: TRBV27

CDR3aa: CASRLWEDSAEYF
CDR3nt: TGTGCAAGTCGCTTATGGGAAGACAGCGCCGAATATTTT
abundance: NA
d_gene: NA
j_gene: TRBJ1-3
v_gene: TRBV12-2

CDR3aa: CASSLGQGIHNEQFF
CDR3nt: TGTGCCAGCAGCTTGGGACAGGGGATCCACAATGAGCAGTTCTTC
abundance: NA
d_gene: TRBD1
j_gene: TRBJ2-1
v_gene: TRBV5-8

CDR3aa: CAISVPYSSGNTIYF
CDR3nt: TGTGCCATCAGTGTTCCTTATAGCTCTGGAAACACCATATATTTT
abundance: NA
d_gene: NA
j_gene: TRBJ1-3
v_gene: TRBV10-3

CDR3aa: CSVVVFTGELFF
CDR3nt: TGCAGCGTTGTGGTCTTCACCGGGGAGCTGTTTTTT
abundance: NA
d_gene: NA
j_gene: TRBJ2-2
v_gene: TRBV29-1

CDR3aa: CASSQERDRSYGYTF
CDR3nt: TGTGCCAGCAGCCAAGAGAGGGACAGGAGCTATGGCTACACCTTC
abundance: NA
d_gene: TRBD1
j_gene: TRBJ1-2
v_gene: TRBV14

CDR3aa: CASSFAAGLNSPLHF
CDR3nt: TGTGCCAGCAGCTTTGCCGCAGGACTAAATTCACCCCTCCACTTT
abundance: few
d_gene: NA
j_gene: TRBJ1-6
v_gene: TRBV5-4

CDR3aa: CSVGGLTNTGELFF
CDR3nt: TGCAGCGTTGGGGGTCTTACTAACACCGGGGAGCTGTTTTTT
abundance: NA
d_gene: NA
j_gene: TRBJ2-2
v_gene: TRBV29-1

CDR3aa: CASSLAGTANTEAFF
CDR3nt: TGTGCCAGCAGCTTAGCCGGGACAGCGAACACTGAAGCTTTCTTT
abundance: NA
d_gene: TRBD1
j_gene: TRBJ1-1
v_gene: TRBV11-3

CDR3aa: CASSLDGLWNQPQHF
CDR3nt: TGCGCCAGCAGCTTGGACGGCCTCTGGAATCAGCCCCAGCATTTT
abundance: NA
d_gene: NA
j_gene: TRBJ1-5
v_gene: TRBV5-1

CDR3aa: CASSQARGTGSEKLFF
CDR3nt: TGCGCCAGCAGCCAAGCCAGGGGGACAGGGTCTGAAAAACTGTTTTTT
abundance: NA
d_gene: TRBD1
j_gene: TRBJ1-4
v_gene: TRBV4-1

CDR3aa: CASSLLQETQYF
CDR3nt: TGTGCCAGCAGCCTGCTGCAAGAGACCCAGTACTTC
abundance: NA
d_gene: NA
j_gene: TRBJ2-5
v_gene: TRBV2

CDR3aa: CASSQDNGGGVRGETQYF
CDR3nt: TGTGCCAGCAGCCAAGATAACGGCGGGGGGGTCCGGGGAGAGACCCAGTACTTC
abundance: NA
d_gene: TRBD2
j_gene: TRBJ2-5
v_gene: TRBV4-2

CDR3aa: CASSHDSGTGGNKNIQYF
CDR3nt: TGCGCCAGCAGCCACGACTCCGGGACAGGGGGCAACAAAAACATTCAGTACTTC
abundance: NA
d_gene: TRBD1
j_gene: TRBJ2-4
v_gene: TRBV5-1

CDR3aa: CAWSVQIVRLGYTF
CDR3nt: TGTGCCTGGAGCGTTCAAATTGTCCGCCTAGGCTACACCTTC
abundance: NA
d_gene: NA
j_gene: TRBJ1-2
v_gene: TRBV30

CDR3aa: CASSGSASSYNSPLHF
CDR3nt: TGTGCCAGCAGTGGCAGCGCTAGCTCCTATAATTCACCCCTCCACTTT
abundance: NA
d_gene: NA
j_gene: TRBJ1-6
v_gene: TRBV2